This TCR beta chain was captured in a study of cytomegalovirus exposure and HLA in healthy donors. Study-level information: The 110 or so validation repertoires, a later analysis reported, used the same platform as the approximately 670 first-cohort repertoires. The study, taken as a whole, reports: Researchers counted around 160 TCR beta chains as cytomegalovirus-associated. Both high specificity and high sensitivity reportedly marked the classifier's diagnosis of cytomegalovirus status.

In its sample, this clone was seen once. Its antigen is still unknown. TCRdb's table, derived via immunoSEQ multiplex PCR, lists solely in-frame clones and lacks some. The data hold around 86,000 clones, with around 93% observed a single time. Trimming cost V 1 base and J 3 bases, with 16 bases left between them. CDR1 and CDR2 (germline): GTSNPN, SVGIG (reference sequence). CDR3 length equals 16 residues. What was sequenced was PBMCs. The sequence came from a woman aged 25 to 39 in good health and CMV-seropositive. V is TRBV30 and J is TRBJ1-5, with TRBD1 as a possible D gene (5 bases). The CDR3 spells CAWSEAVGTVNQPQHF. In DNA form, the CDR3 reads TGTGCCTGGAGTGAGGCGGTAGGGACTGTCAATCAGCCCCAGCATTTT.